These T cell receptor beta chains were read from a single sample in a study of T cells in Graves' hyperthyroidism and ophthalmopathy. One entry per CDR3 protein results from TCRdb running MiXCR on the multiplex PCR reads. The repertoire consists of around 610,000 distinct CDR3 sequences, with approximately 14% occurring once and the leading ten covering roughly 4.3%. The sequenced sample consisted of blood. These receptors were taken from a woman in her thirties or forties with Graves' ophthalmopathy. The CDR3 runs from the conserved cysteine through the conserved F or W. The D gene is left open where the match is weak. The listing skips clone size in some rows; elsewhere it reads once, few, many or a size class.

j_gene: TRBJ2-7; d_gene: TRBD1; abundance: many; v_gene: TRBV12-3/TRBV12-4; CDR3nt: TGTGCCAGCAGTTCGACAGGGAGTACCTACGAGCAGTACTTC; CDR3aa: CASSSTGSTYEQYF
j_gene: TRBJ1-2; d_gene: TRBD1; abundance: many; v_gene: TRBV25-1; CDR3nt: TGTGCCAGCAGCCTGAACAGGGGTATGGCCTCCTTAATTTTGAACTATGGCTACACCTTC; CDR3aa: CASSLNRGMASLILNYGYTF
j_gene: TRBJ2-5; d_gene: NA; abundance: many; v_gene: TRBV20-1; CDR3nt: TGCAGTGCTAGCCAGGGACCTCAAGAGACCCAGTACTTC; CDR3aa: CSASQGPQETQYF
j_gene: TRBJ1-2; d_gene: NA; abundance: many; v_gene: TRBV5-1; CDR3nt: TGCGCCAGCAGCTTGGATACGGCTTCGGCGGAGGACCTCTATGGCTACACCTTC; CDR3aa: CASSLDTASAEDLYGYTF
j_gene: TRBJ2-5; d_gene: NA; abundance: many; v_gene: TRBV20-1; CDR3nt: TGCAGTGCACTCCAAGAGACCCAGTACTTC; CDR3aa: CSALQETQYF
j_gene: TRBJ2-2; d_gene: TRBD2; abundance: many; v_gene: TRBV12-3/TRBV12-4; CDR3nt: TGTGCCAGCCAGTGGGCGGGAGGCTCCACCGGGGAGCTGTTTTTT; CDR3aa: CASQWAGGSTGELFF
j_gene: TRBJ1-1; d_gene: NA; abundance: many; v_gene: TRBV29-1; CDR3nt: TGCAGCGGGGCAGGCGTGATTTACACTGAAGCTTTCTTT; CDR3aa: CSGAGVIYTEAFF
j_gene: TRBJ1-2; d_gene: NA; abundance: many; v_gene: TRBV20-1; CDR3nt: TGCAGTGCTCACCTCCAGGGGTCCTATGGCTACACCTTC; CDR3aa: CSAHLQGSYGYTF
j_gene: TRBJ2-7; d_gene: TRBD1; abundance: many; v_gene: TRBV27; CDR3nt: TGTGCCAGCAGTTTACTCGCCGGGACAGGGCCGTCCTACGAGCAGTACTTC; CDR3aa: CASSLLAGTGPSYEQYF
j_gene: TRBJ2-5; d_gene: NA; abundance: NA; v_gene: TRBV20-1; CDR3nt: TGCAGTGCTAGTGGTTTGTTCCCAGCCCTAGAGACCCAGTACTTC; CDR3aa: CSASGLFPALETQYF
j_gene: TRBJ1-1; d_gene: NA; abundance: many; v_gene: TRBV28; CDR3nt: TGTGCCAGCAGTTTAGGAGCCACTGAAGCTTTCTTT; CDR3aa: CASSLGATEAFF
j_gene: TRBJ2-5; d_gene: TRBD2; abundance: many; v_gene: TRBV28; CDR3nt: TGTGCCAGCACCGTCGGGGGTGGGAGGGGAGAGACCCAGTACTTC; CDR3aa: CASTVGGGRGETQYF
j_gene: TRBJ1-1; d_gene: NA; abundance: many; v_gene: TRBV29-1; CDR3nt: TGCAGCACCCGGGACGCCGGTAAAACTGAAGCTTTCTTT; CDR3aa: CSTRDAGKTEAFF
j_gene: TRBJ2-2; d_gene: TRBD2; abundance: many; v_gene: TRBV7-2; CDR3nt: TGTGCCACCCGGACTAGCGGGACGGGCGGGGAGCTGTTTTTT; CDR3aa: CATRTSGTGGELFF
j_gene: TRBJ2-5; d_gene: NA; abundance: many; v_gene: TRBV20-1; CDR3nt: TGCAGTGCTAACCCGTCGGGGGTAAATGAAGAGACCCAGTACTTC; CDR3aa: CSANPSGVNEETQYF
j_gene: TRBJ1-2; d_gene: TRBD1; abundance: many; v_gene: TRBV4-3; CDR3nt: TGCGCCAGCAGCCAACTTAACACAGGGGCTAACTATGGCTACACCTTC; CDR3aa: CASSQLNTGANYGYTF
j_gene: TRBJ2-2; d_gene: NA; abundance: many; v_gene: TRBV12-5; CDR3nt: TGTGCTAGTGGTACTCACAACACCGGGGAGCTGTTTTTT; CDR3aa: CASGTHNTGELFF
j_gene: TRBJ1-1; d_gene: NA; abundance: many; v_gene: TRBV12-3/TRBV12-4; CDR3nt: TGTGCCAGCAAGTGGGGCAGTGAGAACACTGAAGCTTTCTTT; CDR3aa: CASKWGSENTEAFF
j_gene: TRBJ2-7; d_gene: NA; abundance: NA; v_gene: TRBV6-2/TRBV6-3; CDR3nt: TGTGCCAGCTCACCGCCTACTAGCACCTACGAGCAGTACTTC; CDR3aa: CASSPPTSTYEQYF
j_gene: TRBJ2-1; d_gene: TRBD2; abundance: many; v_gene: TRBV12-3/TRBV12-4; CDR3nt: TGTGCCAGCAGTGAGGGACTAAATGAGCAGTTCTTC; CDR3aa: CASSEGLNEQFF
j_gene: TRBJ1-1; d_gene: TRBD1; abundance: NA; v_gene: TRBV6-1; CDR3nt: TGTGCCAGCAGTGAGATACAGGGGAGCACTGAAGCTTTCTTT; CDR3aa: CASSEIQGSTEAFF
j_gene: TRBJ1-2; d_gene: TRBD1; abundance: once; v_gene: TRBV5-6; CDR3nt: TGTGCCAGCAGCTCGGGACAGGCTGATGGCTACACCTTC; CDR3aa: CASSSGQADGYTF
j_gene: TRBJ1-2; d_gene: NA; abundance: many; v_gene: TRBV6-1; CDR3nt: TGTGCCAGCAGTCGAATGCAGGGCCTCGCTAACTATGGCTACACCTTC; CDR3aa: CASSRMQGLANYGYTF
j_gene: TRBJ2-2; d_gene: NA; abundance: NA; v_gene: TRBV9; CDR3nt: TGTGCCAGCAGCGTCGGGACAAGGAACACCGGGGAGCTGTTTTTT; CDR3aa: CASSVGTRNTGELFF
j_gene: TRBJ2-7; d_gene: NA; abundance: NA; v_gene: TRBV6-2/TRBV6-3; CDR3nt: TGTGCCAGCAGTTACTTGAAGACAGTATCCTACGAGCAGTACTTC; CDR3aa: CASSYLKTVSYEQYF
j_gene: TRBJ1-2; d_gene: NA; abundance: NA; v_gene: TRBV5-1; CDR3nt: TGCGCCAGCAGCCCCAGAGTAGGGGCATCTAACTATGGCTACACCTTC; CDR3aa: CASSPRVGASNYGYTF
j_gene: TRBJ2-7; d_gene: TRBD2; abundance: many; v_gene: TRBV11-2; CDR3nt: TGTGCCAGCAGCTCCCCCTGGACTAGCGTTTACTACGAGCAGTACTTC; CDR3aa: CASSSPWTSVYYEQYF
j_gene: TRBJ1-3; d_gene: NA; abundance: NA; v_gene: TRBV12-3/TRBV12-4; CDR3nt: TGTGCCAGCAGTTTAGTTGGGGCCGCTGGAAACACCATATATTTT; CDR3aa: CASSLVGAAGNTIYF
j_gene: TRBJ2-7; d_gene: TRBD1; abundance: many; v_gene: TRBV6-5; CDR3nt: TGTGCCAGCAGTTACGGGACAGGGGGTTACGAGCAGTACTTC; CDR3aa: CASSYGTGGYEQYF
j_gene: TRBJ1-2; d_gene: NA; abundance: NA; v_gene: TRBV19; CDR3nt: TGTGCCAGTACGGGCCAGGGGAATAACTATGGCTACACCTTC; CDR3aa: CASTGQGNNYGYTF
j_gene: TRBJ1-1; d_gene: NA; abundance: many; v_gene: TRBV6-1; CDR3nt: TGTGCCACGCAGGGGCTGAACACTGAAGCTTTCTTT; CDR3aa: CATQGLNTEAFF
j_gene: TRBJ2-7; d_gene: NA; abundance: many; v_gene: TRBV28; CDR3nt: TGTGCCAGCAGCCCCGAGGCGGGGGCGAGGGAGCAGTACTTC; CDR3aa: CASSPEAGAREQYF
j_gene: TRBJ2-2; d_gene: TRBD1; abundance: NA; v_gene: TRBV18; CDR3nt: TGTGCCAGCTCACCCGTCGGGACAGACACCGGGGAGCTGTTTTTT; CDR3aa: CASSPVGTDTGELFF
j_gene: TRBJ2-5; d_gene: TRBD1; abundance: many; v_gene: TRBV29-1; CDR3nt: TGCAGCGTTGGACAGGGAAGAGAGACCCAGTACTTC; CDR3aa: CSVGQGRETQYF
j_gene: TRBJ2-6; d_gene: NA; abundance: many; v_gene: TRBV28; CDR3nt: TGTGCCAGCAGCGGACAGGTGCTTACGGGGGCCAACGTCCCGACTTTC; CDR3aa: CASSGQVLTGANVPTF
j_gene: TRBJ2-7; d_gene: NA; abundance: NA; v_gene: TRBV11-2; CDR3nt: TGTGCCAGCAGCGCCGGGACCGAGTACGAGCAGTACTTC; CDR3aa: CASSAGTEYEQYF
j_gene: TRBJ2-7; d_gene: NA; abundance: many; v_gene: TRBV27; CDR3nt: TGTGCCAGCAGTCGAACCTTAGGGGGTACCTACGAGCAGTACTTC; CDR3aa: CASSRTLGGTYEQYF
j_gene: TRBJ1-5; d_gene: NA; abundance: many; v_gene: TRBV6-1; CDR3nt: TGTGCCAGCAGGGAGGACAGCAACCATCAGCCCCAGCATTTT; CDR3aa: CASREDSNHQPQHF
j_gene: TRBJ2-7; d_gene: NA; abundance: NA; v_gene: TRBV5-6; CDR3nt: TGTGCCAGCAGCTTGACACAGGAGCTCGGCGAGCAGTACTTC; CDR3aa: CASSLTQELGEQYF
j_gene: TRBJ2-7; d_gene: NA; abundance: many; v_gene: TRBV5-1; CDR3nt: TGCGCCAGCAGCTGGGACCAACACTACGAGCAGTACTTC; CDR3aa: CASSWDQHYEQYF
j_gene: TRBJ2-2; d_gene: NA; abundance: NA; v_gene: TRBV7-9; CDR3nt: TGTGCCAGCAGCTTAGGGGTACTTGGTACCGGGGAGCTGTTTTTT; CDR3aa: CASSLGVLGTGELFF
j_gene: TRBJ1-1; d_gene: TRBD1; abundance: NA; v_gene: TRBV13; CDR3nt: TGTGCCAGCAGCTTTCCCTGGGACAGAGGTACGGCCACTGAAGCTTTCTTT; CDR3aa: CASSFPWDRGTATEAFF
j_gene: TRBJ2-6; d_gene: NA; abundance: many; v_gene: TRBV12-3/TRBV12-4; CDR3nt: TGTGCCAGCAGCCTCCAGGGGACTGGGGCCAACGTCCTGACTTTC; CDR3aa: CASSLQGTGANVLTF
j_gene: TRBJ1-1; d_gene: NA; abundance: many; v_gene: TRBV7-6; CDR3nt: TGTGCCAGCAGCTTAGGTGCATACAACACTGAAGCTTTCTTT; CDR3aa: CASSLGAYNTEAFF
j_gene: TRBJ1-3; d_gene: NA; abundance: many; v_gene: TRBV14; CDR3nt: TGTGCCAGCAGCCAAGCGCCTACTGTAAGGAACACCATATATTTT; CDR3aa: CASSQAPTVRNTIYF
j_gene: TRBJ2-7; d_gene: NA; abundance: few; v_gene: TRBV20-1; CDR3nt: TGCAGTGCTGGGGGGGGGCCCTACGAGCAGTACTTC; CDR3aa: CSAGGGPYEQYF
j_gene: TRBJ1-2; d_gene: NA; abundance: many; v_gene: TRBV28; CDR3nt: TGTGCCAGCAGTTTTGCGGCGGGGATGCTAAGCGCTGGCTACACCTTC; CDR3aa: CASSFAAGMLSAGYTF
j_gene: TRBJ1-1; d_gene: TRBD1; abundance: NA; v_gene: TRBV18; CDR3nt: TGTGCCAGCTCCCCGACGGGACAGACCTACACTGAAGCTTTCTTT; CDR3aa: CASSPTGQTYTEAFF
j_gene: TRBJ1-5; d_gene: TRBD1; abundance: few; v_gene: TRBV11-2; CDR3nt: TGTGCCAGCAGCTTTCACTCTCAGGGGGCAGGTCAGCCCCAGCATTTT; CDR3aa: CASSFHSQGAGQPQHF
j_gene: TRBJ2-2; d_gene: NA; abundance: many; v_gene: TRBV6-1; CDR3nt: TGTGCCAGCAGTCCTCGTACGGGGGCCTACACCGGGGAGCTGTTTTTT; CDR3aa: CASSPRTGAYTGELFF
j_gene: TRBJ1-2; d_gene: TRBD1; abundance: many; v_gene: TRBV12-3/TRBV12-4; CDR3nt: TGTGCCAGCACCATACTGACAGGGTTGGATGGCTACACCTTC; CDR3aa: CASTILTGLDGYTF
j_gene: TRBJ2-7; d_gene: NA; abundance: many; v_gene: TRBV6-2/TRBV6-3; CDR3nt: TGTGCCAGCAGTTACCCGGCGGAGACCTACGAGCAGTACTTC; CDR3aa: CASSYPAETYEQYF
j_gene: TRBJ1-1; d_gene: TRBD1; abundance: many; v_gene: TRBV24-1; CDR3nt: TGTGCCACCAGGACCGGGACAGGGGACAGGACTGAAGCTTTCTTT; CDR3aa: CATRTGTGDRTEAFF
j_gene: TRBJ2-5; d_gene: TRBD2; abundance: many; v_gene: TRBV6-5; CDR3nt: TGTGCCAGCAGTTACTCGGGGGGGAACCAAGAGACCCAGTACTTC; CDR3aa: CASSYSGGNQETQYF
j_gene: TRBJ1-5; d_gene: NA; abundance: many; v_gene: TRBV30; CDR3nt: TGTGCCTGGAGTAAGGATTATAGCAATCAGCCCCAGCATTTT; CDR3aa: CAWSKDYSNQPQHF
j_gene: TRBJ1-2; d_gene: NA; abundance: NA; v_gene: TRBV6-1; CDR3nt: TGTGCCAGCAGTGGGACCGCCCCTAACTATGGCTACACCTTC; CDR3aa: CASSGTAPNYGYTF
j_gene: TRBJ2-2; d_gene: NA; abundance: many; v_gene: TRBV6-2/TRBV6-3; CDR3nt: TGTGCCAGCAGTAGGCAGCCTTCCACCGGGGAGCTGTTTTTT; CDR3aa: CASSRQPSTGELFF
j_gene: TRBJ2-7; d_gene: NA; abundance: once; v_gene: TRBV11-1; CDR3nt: TGTGCCAGCAGCTTCCCAGTCGAAGGGTCCCCCTACGAGCAGTACTTC; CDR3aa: CASSFPVEGSPYEQYF
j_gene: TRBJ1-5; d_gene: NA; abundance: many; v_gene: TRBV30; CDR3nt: TGTGCCTGGAGTGTACGGAGCAATCAGCCCCAGCATTTT; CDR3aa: CAWSVRSNQPQHF
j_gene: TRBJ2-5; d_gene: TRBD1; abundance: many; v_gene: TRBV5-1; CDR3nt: TGCGCCAGCAGCTTGGCCTTGGGACAGGGAGAGACCCAGTACTTC; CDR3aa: CASSLALGQGETQYF